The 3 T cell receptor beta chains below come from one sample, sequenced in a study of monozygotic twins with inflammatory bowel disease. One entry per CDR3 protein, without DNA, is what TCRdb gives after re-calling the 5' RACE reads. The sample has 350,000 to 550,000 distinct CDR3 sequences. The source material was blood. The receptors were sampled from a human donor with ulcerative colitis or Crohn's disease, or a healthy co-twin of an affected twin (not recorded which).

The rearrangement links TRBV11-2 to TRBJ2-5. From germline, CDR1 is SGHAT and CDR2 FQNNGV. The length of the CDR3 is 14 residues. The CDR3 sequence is CASSLDSYQETQYF.

CDR3 sequence reads: CASSLRDSNYGYTF. The J gene is TRBJ1-2, the V gene TRBV5-6; the D call from TCRdb, TRBD1, cannot be confirmed without DNA. This CDR3 comprises 14 residues. The germline CDR1 and CDR2 sequences are SGHDT and YYEEEE.

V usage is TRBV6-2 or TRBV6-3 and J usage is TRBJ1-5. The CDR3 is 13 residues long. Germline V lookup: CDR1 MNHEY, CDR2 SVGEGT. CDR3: CASRGGGDGPQHF.